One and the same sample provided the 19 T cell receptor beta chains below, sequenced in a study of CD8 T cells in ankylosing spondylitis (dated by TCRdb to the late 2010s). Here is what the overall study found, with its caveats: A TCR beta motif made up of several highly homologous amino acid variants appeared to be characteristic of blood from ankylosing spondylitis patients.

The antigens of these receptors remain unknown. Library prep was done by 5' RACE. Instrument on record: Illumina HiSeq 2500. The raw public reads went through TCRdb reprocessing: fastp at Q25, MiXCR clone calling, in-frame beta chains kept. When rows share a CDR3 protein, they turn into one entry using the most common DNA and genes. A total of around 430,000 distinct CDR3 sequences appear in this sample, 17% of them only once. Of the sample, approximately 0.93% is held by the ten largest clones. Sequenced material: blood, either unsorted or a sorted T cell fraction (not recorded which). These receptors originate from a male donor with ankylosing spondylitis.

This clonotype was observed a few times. This chain's CDR3 is CSATPSLVDTQYF. As DNA, the CDR3 is TGCAGTGCTACGCCCTCTCTGGTAGATACGCAGTATTTT. This rearrangement joins TRBV20-1 to TRBJ2-3; D not certain. The CDR3 has 13 amino acids. Per the germline V gene, CDR1 is DFQATT and CDR2 is SNEGSKA (reference sequence). V was shortened by 4 bases and J by 5 bases, with 13 bases between the two germline ends.

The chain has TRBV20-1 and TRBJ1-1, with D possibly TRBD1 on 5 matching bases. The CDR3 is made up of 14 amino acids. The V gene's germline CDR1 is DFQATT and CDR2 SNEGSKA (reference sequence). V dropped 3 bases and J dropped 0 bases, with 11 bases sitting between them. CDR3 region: CSARVGRVNTEAFF. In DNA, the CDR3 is TGCAGTGCTAGGGTGGGCAGGGTGAACACTGAAGCTTTCTTT.

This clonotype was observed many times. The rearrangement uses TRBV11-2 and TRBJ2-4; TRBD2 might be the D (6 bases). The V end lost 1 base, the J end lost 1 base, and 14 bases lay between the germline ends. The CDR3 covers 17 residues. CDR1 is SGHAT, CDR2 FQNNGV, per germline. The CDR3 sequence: CASSLGRELGAKNIQYF. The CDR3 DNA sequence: TGTGCCAGCAGCTTAGGGAGGGAGCTTGGGGCCAAAAACATTCAGTACTTC.

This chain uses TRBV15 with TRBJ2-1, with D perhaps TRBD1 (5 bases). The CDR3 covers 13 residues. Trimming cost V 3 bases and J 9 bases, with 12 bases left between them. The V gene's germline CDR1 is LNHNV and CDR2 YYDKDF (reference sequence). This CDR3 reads CATSSGQIGEQFF. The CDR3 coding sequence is TGTGCCACCAGCAGCGGACAAATTGGTGAGCAGTTCTTC.

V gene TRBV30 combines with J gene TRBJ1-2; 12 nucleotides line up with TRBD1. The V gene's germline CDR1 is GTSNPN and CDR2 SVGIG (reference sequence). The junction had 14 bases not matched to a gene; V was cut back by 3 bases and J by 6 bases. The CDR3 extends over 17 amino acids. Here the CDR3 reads CAWSVLYRDRGLDGYTF. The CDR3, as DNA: TGTGCCTGGAGCGTACTCTACCGGGACAGGGGGCTTGATGGCTACACCTTC.

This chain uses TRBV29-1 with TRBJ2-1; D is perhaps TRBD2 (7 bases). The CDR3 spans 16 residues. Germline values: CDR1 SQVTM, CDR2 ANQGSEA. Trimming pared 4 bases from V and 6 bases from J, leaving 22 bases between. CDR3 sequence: CSVVGRDTSRGNEQFF. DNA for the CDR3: TGCAGCGTTGTAGGGAGGGACACCTCGCGGGGCAATGAGCAGTTCTTC.

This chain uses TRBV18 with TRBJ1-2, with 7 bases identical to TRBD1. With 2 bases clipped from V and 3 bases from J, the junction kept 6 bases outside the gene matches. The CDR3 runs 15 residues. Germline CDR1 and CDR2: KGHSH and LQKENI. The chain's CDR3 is CASSPSRGGHYGYTF. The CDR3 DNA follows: TGTGCCAGCTCACCATCGAGAGGGGGCCACTATGGCTACACCTTC.

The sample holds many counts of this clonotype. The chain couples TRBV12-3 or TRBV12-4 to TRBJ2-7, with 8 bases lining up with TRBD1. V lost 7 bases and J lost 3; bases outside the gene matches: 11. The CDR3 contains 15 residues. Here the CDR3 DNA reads TGTGCCAGCACCCCCGGGACAGGTATAGACTACGAGCAGTACTTC. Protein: CASTPGTGIDYEQYF.

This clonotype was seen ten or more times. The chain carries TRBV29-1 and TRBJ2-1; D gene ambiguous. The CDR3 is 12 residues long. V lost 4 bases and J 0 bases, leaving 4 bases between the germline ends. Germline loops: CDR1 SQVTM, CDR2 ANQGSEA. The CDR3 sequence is CSVGGSYNEQFF. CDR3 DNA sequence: TGCAGCGTTGGGGGCTCCTACAATGAGCAGTTCTTC.

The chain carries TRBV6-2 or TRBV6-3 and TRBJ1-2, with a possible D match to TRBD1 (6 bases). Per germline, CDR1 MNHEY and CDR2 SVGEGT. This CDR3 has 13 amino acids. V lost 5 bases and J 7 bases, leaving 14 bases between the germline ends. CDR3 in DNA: TGTGCCAGCAGTACAACACAGGGACGTGGCTACACCTTC. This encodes CASSTTQGRGYTF.

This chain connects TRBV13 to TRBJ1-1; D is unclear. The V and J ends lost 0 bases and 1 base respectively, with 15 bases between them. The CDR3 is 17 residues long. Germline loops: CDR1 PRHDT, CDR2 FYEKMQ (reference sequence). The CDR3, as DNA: TGTGCCAGCAGCTTAGGCCTAAAATCGGGCGGGAACACTGAAGCTTTCTTT. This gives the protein CASSLGLKSGGNTEAFF.

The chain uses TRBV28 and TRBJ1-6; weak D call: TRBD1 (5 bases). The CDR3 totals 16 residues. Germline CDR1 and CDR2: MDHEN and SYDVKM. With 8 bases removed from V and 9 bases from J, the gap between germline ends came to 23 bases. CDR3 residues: CASQRLRALVSSPLHF. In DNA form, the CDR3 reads TGTGCCAGCCAACGTCTCAGGGCCTTAGTGTCTTCACCCCTCCACTTT.

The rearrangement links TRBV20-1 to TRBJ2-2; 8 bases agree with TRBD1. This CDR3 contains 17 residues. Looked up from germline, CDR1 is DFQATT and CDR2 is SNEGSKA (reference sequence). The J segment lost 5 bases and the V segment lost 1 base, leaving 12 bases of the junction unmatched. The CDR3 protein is CSARGFGQGAWTGELFF. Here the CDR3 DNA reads TGCAGTGCTAGAGGATTCGGGCAGGGGGCTTGGACCGGGGAGCTGTTTTTT.

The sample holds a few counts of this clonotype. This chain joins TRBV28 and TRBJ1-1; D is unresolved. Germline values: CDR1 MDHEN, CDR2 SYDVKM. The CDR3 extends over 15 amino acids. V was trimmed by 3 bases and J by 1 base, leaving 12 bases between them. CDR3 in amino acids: CASSFIGLGNTEAFF. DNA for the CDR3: TGTGCCAGCAGTTTTATCGGATTAGGGAACACTGAAGCTTTCTTT.

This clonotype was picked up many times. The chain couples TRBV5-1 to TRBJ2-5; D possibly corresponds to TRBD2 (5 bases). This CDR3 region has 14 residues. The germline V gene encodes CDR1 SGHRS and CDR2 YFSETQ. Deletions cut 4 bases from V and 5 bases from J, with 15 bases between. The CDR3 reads CASSTSERVETQYF. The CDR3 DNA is TGCGCCAGCAGCACCTCAGAGAGGGTCGAGACCCAGTACTTC.

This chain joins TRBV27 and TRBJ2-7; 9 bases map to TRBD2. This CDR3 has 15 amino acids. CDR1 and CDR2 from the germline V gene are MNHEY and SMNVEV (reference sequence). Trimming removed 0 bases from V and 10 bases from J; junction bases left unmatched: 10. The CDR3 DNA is TGTGCCAGCAGTTTATCGACTAGCGGCATCCTACCACAGTACTTC. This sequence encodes CASSLSTSGILPQYF.

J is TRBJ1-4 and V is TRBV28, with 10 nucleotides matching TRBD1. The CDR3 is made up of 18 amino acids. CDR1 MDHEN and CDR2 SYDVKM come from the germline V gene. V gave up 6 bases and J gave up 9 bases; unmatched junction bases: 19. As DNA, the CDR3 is TGTGCCAGCAGCCGGCCCGGGACAGGGGAAAGTAGGGGGAAAAAACTGTTTTTT. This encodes CASSRPGTGESRGKKLFF.

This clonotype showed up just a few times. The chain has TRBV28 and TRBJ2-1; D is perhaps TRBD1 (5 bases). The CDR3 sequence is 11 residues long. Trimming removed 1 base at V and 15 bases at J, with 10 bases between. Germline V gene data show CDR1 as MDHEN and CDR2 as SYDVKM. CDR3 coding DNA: TGTGCCAGCAGTTTATCCCAGGGTTGGTTCTTC. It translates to CASSLSQGWFF.

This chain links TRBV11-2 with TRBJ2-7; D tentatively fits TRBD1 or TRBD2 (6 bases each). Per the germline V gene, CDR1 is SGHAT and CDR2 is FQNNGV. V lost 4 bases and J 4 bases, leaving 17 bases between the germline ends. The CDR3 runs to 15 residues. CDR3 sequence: CASSSGQLGTYEQYF. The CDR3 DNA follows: TGTGCCAGCAGCTCAGGACAGTTGGGGACTTACGAGCAGTACTTC.